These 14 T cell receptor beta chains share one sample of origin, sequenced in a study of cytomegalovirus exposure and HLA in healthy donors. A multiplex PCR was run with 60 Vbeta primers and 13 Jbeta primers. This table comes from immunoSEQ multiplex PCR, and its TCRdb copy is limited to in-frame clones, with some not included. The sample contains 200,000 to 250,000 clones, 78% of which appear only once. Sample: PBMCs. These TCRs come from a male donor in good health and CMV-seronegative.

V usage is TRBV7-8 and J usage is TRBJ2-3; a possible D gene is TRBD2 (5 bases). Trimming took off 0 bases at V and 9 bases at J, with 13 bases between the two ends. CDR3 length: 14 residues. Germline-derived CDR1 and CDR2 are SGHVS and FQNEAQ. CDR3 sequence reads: CASSLARAPGTQYF. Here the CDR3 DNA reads TGTGCCAGCAGCTTAGCGAGGGCCCCGGGGACGCAGTATTTT.

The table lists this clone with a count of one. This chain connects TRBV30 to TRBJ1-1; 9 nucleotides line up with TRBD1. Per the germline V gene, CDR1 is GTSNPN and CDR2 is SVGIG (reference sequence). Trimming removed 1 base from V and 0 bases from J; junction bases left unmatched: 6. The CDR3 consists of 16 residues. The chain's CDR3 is CAWSGGQGIMNTEAFF. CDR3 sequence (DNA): TGTGCCTGGAGTGGGGGACAGGGAATAATGAACACTGAAGCTTTCTTT.

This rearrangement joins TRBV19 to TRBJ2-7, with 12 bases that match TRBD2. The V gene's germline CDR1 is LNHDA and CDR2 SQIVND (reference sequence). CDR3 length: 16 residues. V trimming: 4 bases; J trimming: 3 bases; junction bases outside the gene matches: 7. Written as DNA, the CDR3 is TGTGCCAGTAGTACCTCCGGACTAGCGGGAAACTACGAGCAGTACTTC. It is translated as CASSTSGLAGNYEQYF.

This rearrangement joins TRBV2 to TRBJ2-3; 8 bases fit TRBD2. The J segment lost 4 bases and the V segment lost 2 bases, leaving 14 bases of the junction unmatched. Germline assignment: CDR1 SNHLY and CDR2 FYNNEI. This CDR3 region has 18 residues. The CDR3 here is CASSEFAHREGPADTQYF. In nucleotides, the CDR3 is TGTGCCAGCAGTGAATTTGCCCATCGGGAGGGCCCCGCAGATACGCAGTATTTT.

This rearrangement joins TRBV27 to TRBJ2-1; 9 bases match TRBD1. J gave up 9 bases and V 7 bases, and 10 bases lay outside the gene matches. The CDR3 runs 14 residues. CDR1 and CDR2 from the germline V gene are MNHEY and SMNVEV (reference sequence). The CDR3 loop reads CASTPGDRESEQFF. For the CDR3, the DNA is TGTGCCAGCACCCCGGGGGACAGGGAAAGTGAGCAGTTCTTC.

The CDR3 loop is CASRGLAGPTDTQYF. The CDR3 coding sequence is TGCGCCAGCAGGGGACTAGCGGGACCCACAGATACGCAGTATTTT. This chain connects TRBV10-2 to TRBJ2-3; 13 bases align to TRBD2. With 6 bases clipped from V and 2 bases from J, the junction kept 2 bases outside the gene matches. The CDR3 covers 15 residues. Germline V gene data show CDR1 as WSHSY and CDR2 as SAAADI.

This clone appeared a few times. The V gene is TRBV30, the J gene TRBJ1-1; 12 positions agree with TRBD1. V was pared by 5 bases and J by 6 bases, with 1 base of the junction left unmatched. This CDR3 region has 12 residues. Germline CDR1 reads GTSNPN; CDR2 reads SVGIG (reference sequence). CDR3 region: CAWGTGGPEAFF. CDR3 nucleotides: TGTGCCTGGGGGACAGGGGGCCCTGAAGCTTTCTTT.

The CDR3 reads CASSQDHRWLAWAQYF. In nucleotides, the CDR3 is TGTGCCAGCAGCCAAGATCACAGGTGGTTGGCCTGGGCGCAGTATTTT. The genes are TRBV14 and TRBJ2-3; D may be TRBD1 (5 bases). CDR1 is SGHDN and CDR2 is FVKESK in the germline V gene. Trimming removed 0 bases at V and 10 bases at J, with 20 bases between. The CDR3 has 16 residues.

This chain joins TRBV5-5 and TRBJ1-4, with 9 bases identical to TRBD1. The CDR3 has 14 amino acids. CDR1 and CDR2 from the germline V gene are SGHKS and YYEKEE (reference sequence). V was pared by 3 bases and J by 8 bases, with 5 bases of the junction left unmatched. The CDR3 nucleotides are TGTGCCAGCAGCTCCGGGACAGGGCACGAAAAACTGTTTTTT. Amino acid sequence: CASSSGTGHEKLFF.

The DNA for the CDR3 is TGCAGCGTTGAAGGGTACAGGGGGAGGGACACTGAAGCTTTCTTT. Translating it yields CSVEGYRGRDTEAFF. This rearrangement joins TRBV29-1 to TRBJ1-1; 8 bases match TRBD1. The V gene's germline CDR1 is SQVTM and CDR2 ANQGSEA. The CDR3 is made up of 15 amino acids. After removal of 1 base from V and 3 bases from J, the junction contained 7 bases not matched to a gene.

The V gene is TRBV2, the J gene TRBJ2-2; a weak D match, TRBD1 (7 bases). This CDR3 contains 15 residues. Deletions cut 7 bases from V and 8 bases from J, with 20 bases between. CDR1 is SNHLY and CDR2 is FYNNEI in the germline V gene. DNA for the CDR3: TGTGCCAGCAAGAAACCCCCAGGGGGGCAAGGGGAGCTGTTTTTT. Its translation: CASKKPPGGQGELFF. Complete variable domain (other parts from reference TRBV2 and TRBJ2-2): EPEVTQTPSHQVTQMGQEVILRCVPISNHLYFYWYRQILGQKVEFLVSFYNNEISEKSEIFDDQFSVERPDGSNFTLKIRSTKLEDSAMYFCASKKPPGGQGELFFGEGSRLTVL.

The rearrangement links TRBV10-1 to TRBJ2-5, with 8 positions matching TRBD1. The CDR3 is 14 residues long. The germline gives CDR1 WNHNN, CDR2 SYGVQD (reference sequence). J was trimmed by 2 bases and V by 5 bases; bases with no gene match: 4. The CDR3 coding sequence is TGCGCCAGCAGTAGACAGGGGAATCAAGAGACCCAGTACTTC. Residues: CASSRQGNQETQYF.

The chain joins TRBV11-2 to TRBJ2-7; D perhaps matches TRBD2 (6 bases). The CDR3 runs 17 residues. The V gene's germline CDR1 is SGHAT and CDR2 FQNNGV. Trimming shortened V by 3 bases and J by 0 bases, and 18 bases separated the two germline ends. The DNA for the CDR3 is TGTGCCAGCAGCTTTAAGGTTTCCTCCGGGAGCTCCTACGAGCAGTACTTC. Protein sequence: CASSFKVSSGSSYEQYF.

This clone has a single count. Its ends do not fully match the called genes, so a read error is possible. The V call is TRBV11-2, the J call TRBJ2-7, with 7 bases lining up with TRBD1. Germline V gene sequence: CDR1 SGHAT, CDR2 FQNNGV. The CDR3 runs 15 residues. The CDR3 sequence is CAGSFQPGQNYEQYF. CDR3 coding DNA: TGTGCCGGCAGCTTCCAACCGGGACAGAACTACGAGCAGTACTTC.